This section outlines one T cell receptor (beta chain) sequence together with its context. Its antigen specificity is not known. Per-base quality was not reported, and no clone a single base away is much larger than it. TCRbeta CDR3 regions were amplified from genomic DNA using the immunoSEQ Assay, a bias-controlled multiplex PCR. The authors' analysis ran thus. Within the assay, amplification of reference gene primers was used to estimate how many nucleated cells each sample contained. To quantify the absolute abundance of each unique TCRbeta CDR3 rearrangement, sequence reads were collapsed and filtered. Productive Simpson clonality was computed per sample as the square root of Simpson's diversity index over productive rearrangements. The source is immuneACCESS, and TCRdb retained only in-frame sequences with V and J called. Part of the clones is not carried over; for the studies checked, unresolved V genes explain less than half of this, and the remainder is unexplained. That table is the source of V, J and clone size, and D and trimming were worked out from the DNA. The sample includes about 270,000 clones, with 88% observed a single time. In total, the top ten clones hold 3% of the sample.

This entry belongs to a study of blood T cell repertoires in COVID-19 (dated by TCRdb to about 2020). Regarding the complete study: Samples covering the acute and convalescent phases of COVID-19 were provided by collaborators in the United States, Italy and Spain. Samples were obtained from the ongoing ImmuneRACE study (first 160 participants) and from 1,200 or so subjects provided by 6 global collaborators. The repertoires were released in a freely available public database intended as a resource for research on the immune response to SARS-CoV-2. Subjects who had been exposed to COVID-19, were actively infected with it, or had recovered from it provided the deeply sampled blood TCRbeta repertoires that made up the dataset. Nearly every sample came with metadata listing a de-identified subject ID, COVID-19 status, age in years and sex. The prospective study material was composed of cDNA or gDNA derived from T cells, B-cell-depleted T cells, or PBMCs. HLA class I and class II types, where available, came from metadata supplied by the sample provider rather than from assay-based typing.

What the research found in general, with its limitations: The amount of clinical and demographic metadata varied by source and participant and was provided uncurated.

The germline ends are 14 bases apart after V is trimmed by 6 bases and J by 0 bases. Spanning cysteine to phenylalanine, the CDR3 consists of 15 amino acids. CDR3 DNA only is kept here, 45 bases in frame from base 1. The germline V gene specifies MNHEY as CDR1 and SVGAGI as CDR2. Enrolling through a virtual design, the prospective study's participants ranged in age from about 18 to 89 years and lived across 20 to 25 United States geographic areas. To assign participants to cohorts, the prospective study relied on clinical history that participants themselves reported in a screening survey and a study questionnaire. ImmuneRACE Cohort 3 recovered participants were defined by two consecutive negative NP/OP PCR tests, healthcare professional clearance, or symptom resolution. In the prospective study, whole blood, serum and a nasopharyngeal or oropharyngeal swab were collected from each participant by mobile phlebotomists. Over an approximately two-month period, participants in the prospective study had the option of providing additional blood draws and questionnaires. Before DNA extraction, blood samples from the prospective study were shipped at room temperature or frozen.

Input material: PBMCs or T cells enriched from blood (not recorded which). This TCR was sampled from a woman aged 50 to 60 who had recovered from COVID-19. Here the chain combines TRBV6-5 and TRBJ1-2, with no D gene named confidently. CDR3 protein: CASRPTSRTNYGYTF. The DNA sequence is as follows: TGTGCCAGCAGGCCGACATCCAGGACTAACTATGGCTACACCTTC.